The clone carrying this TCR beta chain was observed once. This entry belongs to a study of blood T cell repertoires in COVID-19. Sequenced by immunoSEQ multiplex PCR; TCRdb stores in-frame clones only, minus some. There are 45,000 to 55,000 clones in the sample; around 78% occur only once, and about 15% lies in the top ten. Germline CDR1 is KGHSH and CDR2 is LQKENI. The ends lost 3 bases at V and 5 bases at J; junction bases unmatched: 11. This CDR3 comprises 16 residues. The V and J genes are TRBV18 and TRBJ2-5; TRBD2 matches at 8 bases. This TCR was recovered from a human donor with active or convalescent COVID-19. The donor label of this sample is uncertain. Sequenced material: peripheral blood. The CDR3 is CASSPLGGGTKETQYF. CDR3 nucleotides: TGTGCCAGCTCACCCCTCGGGGGGGGTACAAAGGAGACCCAGTACTTC.